Sequencing of this TCR beta chain was carried out in a study of long-term antiretroviral therapy in people with HIV. In the study overall: The 2015 recommendation for immediate ART came about a decade after the earliest samples. Findings of the study overall: Transplant-donor-level diversity was not reached after ART, though diversity increased.

The sample holds a few counts of this clone. The antigen remains unidentified. Sequencing relied on immunoSEQ assay v3.0, run at survey level. Data came from immunoSEQ multiplex PCR; TCRdb stores just in-frame clones and leaves some out. The data contain roughly 19,000 clones, more than 65% of them singletons. There are 15 residues in the CDR3. The J segment lost 4 bases and the V segment lost 2 bases, leaving 2 bases of the junction unmatched. Germline CDR1 LGHNA, CDR2 YSLEER. This chain links TRBV4-3 with TRBJ2-5; 12 positions match TRBD2. The sequence was obtained from a man in his forties or fifties with HIV. This specimen consisted of unsorted PBMCs, obtained 2.4 years after starting antiretroviral therapy. This chain's CDR3 is CASSQTGLAGETQYF. Here the CDR3 DNA reads TGCGCCAGCAGCCAAACGGGACTAGCGGGAGAGACCCAGTACTTC.